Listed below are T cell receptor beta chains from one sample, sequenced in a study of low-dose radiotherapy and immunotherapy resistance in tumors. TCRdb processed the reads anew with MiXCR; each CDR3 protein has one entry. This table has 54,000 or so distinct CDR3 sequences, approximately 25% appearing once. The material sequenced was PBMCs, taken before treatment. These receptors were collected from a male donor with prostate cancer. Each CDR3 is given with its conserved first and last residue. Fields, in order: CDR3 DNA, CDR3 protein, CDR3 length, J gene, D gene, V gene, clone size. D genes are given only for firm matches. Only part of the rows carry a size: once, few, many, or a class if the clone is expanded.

CDR3nt: TGCAGCGTTGACGGGACCGTTGGCTACACCTTC
CDR3aa: CSVDGTVGYTF
len: 11
j_gene: TRBJ1-2
d_gene: NA
v_gene: TRBV29-1
abundance: medium-sized

CDR3nt: TGTGCCCCCCACCTTGGAGCGGGAGTTGAAGAGACCCAGTACTTC
CDR3aa: CAPHLGAGVEETQYF
len: 15
j_gene: TRBJ2-5
d_gene: TRBD2
v_gene: TRBV10-3
abundance: many

CDR3nt: TGTGCCAGCATGATTCCGGGACCGAGGGCGACAGATACGCAGTATTTT
CDR3aa: CASMIPGPRATDTQYF
len: 16
j_gene: TRBJ2-3
d_gene: NA
v_gene: TRBV27
abundance: many

CDR3nt: TGTGCCAGCAGCCCCGGAGGTCAATGGGAGGCTCAGCCCCAGCATTTT
CDR3aa: CASSPGGQWEAQPQHF
len: 16
j_gene: TRBJ1-5
d_gene: NA
v_gene: TRBV4-2
abundance: many

CDR3nt: TGTGCAAGTCGCTTAGTGCCCCCCTGTCCGGGGACCGAAGGTGAAAAACTGTTTTTT
CDR3aa: CASRLVPPCPGTEGEKLFF
len: 19
j_gene: TRBJ1-4
d_gene: NA
v_gene: TRBV12-2
abundance: NA

CDR3nt: NA
CDR3aa: CASSVDGDTGELFFF
len: 15
j_gene: TRBJ2-2
d_gene: NA
v_gene: TRBV9
abundance: once

CDR3nt: TGTGCCAGCGGGCGGACAGGGGAAAGGGACAATGAGCAGTTCTTC
CDR3aa: CASGRTGERDNEQFF
len: 15
j_gene: TRBJ2-1
d_gene: TRBD1
v_gene: TRBV12-3/TRBV12-4
abundance: many

CDR3nt: TGTGCCAGCGGGGAGTGGCCGCTCCTTAGGGGAAAACTGTTTTTT
CDR3aa: CASGEWPLLRGKLFF
len: 15
j_gene: TRBJ1-4
d_gene: NA
v_gene: TRBV28
abundance: NA

CDR3nt: TGCAGTGCTAGACCAAGACTAGCGGGGTTCCCAGATACGCAGTATTTT
CDR3aa: CSARPRLAGFPDTQYF
len: 16
j_gene: TRBJ2-3
d_gene: TRBD2
v_gene: TRBV20-1
abundance: many

CDR3nt: TGTGCCAGCAGTTCCACCACGGGGGCTGGAAACACCATATATTTT
CDR3aa: CASSSTTGAGNTIYF
len: 15
j_gene: TRBJ1-3
d_gene: NA
v_gene: TRBV6-2/TRBV6-3
abundance: many

CDR3nt: TGTGCCAGCAGTCCTGGACAGGTTAACTCCTACGAGCAGTACTTC
CDR3aa: CASSPGQVNSYEQYF
len: 15
j_gene: TRBJ2-7
d_gene: TRBD1
v_gene: TRBV28
abundance: many

CDR3nt: TGTGCCAGCAGTCGGGGCGGCTCCAATCAGCCCCAGCATTTT
CDR3aa: CASSRGGSNQPQHF
len: 14
j_gene: TRBJ1-5
d_gene: NA
v_gene: TRBV28
abundance: many

CDR3nt: NA
CDR3aa: CASSILAGGAGELFFF
len: 16
j_gene: TRBJ2-2
d_gene: NA
v_gene: TRBV19
abundance: few

CDR3nt: TGCAGCGTTGGGTCGGGACAGGGCCTCACCCAGCATTTT
CDR3aa: CSVGSGQGLTQHF
len: 13
j_gene: TRBJ1-5
d_gene: TRBD1
v_gene: TRBV29-1
abundance: many

CDR3nt: TGTGCCAGTATGGGGACAGCTCCGAGCTCCTACAATGAGCAGTTCTTC
CDR3aa: CASMGTAPSSYNEQFF
len: 16
j_gene: TRBJ2-1
d_gene: TRBD1
v_gene: TRBV19
abundance: many

CDR3nt: TGTGCCAGTAGGCCTCTGACTAGCGGTCTACAAGATGAGCAGTTCTTC
CDR3aa: CASRPLTSGLQDEQFF
len: 16
j_gene: TRBJ2-1
d_gene: TRBD2
v_gene: TRBV19
abundance: NA

CDR3nt: TGTGCCAGCAGTTTCCCAACCGGGACAGGGCTGATTGAAGCTTTCTTT
CDR3aa: CASSFPTGTGLIEAFF
len: 16
j_gene: TRBJ1-1
d_gene: TRBD1
v_gene: TRBV12-3/TRBV12-4
abundance: many

CDR3nt: TGTGCCATCGGGGGGCAGGGTGGGTATAGCAATCAGCCCCAGCATTTT
CDR3aa: CAIGGQGGYSNQPQHF
len: 16
j_gene: TRBJ1-5
d_gene: NA
v_gene: TRBV10-3
abundance: NA

CDR3nt: TGTGCCAGCAGCCAACAGTCGGCTTACCGATCGGATACGCAGTATTTT
CDR3aa: CASSQQSAYRSDTQYF
len: 16
j_gene: TRBJ2-3
d_gene: NA
v_gene: TRBV14
abundance: many

CDR3nt: NA
CDR3aa: CATYRGTGELFFF
len: 13
j_gene: TRBJ2-2
d_gene: NA
v_gene: TRBV6-2/TRBV6-3
abundance: NA

CDR3nt: TGTGCCAGCAGTTGGAGAGGGGCGGCGGACACCGGGGAGCTGTTTTTT
CDR3aa: CASSWRGAADTGELFF
len: 16
j_gene: TRBJ2-2
d_gene: NA
v_gene: TRBV2
abundance: NA

CDR3nt: TGTGCCAGCAGCGTGGGGGGCGGGAGGGCCGCAGAGCAGTACTTC
CDR3aa: CASSVGGGRAAEQYF
len: 15
j_gene: TRBJ2-7
d_gene: TRBD2
v_gene: TRBV28
abundance: NA

CDR3nt: TGTGCCAGCAGTTCAGTTCAGGGAGCCACCGGGGAGCTGTTTTTT
CDR3aa: CASSSVQGATGELFF
len: 15
j_gene: TRBJ2-2
d_gene: NA
v_gene: TRBV11-2
abundance: medium-sized

CDR3nt: TGCAGTGCCGGGGGGCGGGACCAGGCGAGCGAGCAGTACTTC
CDR3aa: CSAGGRDQASEQYF
len: 14
j_gene: TRBJ2-7
d_gene: NA
v_gene: TRBV20-1
abundance: many

CDR3nt: TGTGCCAGCAGTTTCCCACAGGGGATCGGCGAGCAGTACTTC
CDR3aa: CASSFPQGIGEQYF
len: 14
j_gene: TRBJ2-7
d_gene: TRBD1
v_gene: TRBV28
abundance: NA

CDR3nt: TGCAGCGTTGAAGCCGGGGGGGCCGGCACAGATACGCAGTATTTT
CDR3aa: CSVEAGGAGTDTQYF
len: 15
j_gene: TRBJ2-3
d_gene: TRBD2
v_gene: TRBV29-1
abundance: few